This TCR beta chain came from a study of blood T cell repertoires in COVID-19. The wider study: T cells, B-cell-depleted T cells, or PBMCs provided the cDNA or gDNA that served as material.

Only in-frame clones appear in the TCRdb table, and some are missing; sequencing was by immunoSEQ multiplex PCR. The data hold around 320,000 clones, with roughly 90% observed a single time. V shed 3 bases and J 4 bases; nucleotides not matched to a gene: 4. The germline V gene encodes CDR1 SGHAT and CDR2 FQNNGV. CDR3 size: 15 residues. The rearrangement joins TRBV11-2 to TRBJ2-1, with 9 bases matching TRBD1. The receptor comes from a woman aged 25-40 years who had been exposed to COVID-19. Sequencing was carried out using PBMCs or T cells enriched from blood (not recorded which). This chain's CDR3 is CASSFTGGEYNEQFF. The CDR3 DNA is TGTGCCAGCAGCTTCACAGGGGGCGAATACAATGAGCAGTTCTTC. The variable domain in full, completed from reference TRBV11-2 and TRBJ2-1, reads EAGVAQSPRYKIIEKRQSVAFWCNPISGHATLYWYQQILGQGPKLLIQFQNNGVVDDSQLPKDRFSAERLKGVDSTLKIQPAKLEDSAVYLCASSFTGGEYNEQFFGPGTRLTVL.